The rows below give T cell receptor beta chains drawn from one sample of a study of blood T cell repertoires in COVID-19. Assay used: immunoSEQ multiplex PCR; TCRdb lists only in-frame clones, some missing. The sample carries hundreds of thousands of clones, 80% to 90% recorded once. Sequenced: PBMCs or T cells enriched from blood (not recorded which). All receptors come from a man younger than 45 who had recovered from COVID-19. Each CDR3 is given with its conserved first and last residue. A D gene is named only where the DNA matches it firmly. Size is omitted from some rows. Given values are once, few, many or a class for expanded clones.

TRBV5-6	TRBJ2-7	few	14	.	CASFLRGHSYEQYF	TGTGCCAGCTTTCTCAGGGGCCACTCCTACGAGCAGTACTTC
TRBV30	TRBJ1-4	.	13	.	CAWSPYRNEKLFF	TGTGCCTGGAGTCCCTACCGAAATGAAAAACTGTTTTTT
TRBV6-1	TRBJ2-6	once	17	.	CASSEHGGSSGANVLTF	TGTGCCAGCAGTGAACACGGAGGATCCTCTGGGGCCAACGTCCTGACTTTC
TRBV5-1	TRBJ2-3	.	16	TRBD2	CASSLGASGGTDTQYF	TGCGCCAGCAGCTTGGGTGCTAGCGGGGGCACAGATACGCAGTATTTT
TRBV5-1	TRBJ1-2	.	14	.	CASSLVPGDYGYTF	TGCGCCAGCAGCTTGGTGCCAGGGGACTATGGCTACACCTTC
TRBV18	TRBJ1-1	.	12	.	CASSRGQGEAFF	TGTGCCAGCTCACGAGGCCAAGGTGAAGCTTTCTTT
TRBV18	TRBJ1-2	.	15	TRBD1	CASSPQVGTGDGYTF	TGTGCCAGCTCACCACAGGTCGGGACAGGGGACGGCTACACCTTC
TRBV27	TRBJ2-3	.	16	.	CASSLGSGILTDTQYF	TGTGCCAGCAGTTTAGGGTCAGGGATACTCACAGATACGCAGTATTTT
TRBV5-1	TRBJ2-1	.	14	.	CASSLGTNNNEQFF	TGCGCCAGCAGCTTGGGGACTAACAACAATGAGCAGTTCTTC
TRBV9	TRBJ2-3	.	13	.	CAGGGFFTDTQYF	TGTGCCGGCGGGGGCTTTTTCACAGATACGCAGTATTTT
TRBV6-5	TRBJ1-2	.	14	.	CASSSLQGSKGYTF	TGTGCCAGCAGTTCCCTACAGGGTTCTAAAGGCTACACCTTC
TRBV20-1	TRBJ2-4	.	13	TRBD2	CSASSLAGARGYF	TGCAGTGCTAGTTCACTAGCGGGGGCCCGAGGGTACTTC
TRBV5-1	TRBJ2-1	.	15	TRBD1	CASSLGQGTYNEQFF	TGCGCCAGCAGCTTGGGACAGGGAACGTACAATGAGCAGTTCTTC
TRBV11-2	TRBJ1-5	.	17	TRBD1	CASSLGPGQGTWQPQHF	TGTGCCAGCAGCTTAGGTCCGGGACAGGGTACTTGGCAGCCCCAGCATTTT